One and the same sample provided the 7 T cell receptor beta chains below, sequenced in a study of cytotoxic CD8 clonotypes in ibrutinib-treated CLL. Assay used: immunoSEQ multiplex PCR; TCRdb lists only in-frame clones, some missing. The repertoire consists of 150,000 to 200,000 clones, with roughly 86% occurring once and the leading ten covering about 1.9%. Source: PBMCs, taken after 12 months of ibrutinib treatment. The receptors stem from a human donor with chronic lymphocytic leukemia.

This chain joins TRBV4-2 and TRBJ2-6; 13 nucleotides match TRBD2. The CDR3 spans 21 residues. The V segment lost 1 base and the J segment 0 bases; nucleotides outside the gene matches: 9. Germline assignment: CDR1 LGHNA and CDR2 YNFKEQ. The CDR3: CASSQGGLAGVFHSGANVLTF. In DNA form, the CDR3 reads TGTGCCAGCAGCCAAGGTGGACTAGCGGGAGTTTTTCACTCTGGGGCCAACGTCCTGACTTTC.

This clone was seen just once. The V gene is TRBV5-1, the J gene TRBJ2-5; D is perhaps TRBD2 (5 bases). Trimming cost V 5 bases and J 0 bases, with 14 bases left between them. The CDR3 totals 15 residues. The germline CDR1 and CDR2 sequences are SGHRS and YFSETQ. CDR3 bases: TGCGCCAGCAGTTACGGACGGGGATACCAAGAGACCCAGTACTTC. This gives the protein CASSYGRGYQETQYF.

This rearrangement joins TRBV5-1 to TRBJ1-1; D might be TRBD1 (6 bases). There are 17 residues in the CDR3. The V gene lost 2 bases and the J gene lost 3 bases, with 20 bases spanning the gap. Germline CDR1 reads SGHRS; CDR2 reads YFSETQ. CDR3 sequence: CASSLQGSFQADTEAFF. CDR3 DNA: TGCGCCAGCAGCTTACAGGGTTCGTTTCAAGCTGACACTGAAGCTTTCTTT.

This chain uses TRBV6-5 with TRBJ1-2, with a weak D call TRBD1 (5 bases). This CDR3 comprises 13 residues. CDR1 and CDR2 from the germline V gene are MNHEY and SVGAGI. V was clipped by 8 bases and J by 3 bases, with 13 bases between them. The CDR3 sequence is CASAGTAHYGYTF. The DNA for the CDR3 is TGTGCCAGCGCGGGGACCGCCCACTATGGCTACACCTTC.

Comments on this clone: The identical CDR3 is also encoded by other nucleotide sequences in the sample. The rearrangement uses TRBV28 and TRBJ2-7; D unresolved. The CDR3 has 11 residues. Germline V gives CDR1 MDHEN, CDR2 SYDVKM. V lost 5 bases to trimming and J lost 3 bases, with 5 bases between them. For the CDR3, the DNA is TGTGCCAGCAGTCCGGGCTACGAGCAGTACTTC. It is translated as CASSPGYEQYF. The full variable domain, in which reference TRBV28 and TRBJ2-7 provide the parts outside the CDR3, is DVKVTQSSRYLVKRTGEKVFLECVQDMDHENMFWYRQDPGLGLRLIYFSYDVKMKEKGDIPEGYSVSREKKERFSLILESASTNQTSMYLCASSPGYEQYFGPGTRLTVT.

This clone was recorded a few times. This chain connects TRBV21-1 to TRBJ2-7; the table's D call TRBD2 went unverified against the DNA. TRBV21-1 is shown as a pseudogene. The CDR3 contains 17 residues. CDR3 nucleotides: TGTGCCAGCAGCAAACTGGGCTCCGGGACTGGAACCTACGAGCAGTACTTC. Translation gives CASSKLGSGTGTYEQYF.

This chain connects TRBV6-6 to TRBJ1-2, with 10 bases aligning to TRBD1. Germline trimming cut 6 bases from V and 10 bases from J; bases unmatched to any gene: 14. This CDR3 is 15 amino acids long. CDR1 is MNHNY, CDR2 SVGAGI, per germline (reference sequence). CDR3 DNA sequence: TGTGCCAGCAGCCCGAACCCGGGACAGGGGCACGACTACACCTTC. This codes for CASSPNPGQGHDYTF.